The source of this TCR beta chain is a study of brain T cells in children with intractable seizures. CDR1 is LNHDA, CDR2 SQIVND, per germline (reference sequence). V was trimmed by 5 bases and J by 3 bases, leaving 9 bases between them. The CDR3 contains 13 residues. TCRdb's copy holds only in-frame clones and misses some; the assay was immunoSEQ multiplex PCR. The repertoire holds tens of thousands of clones, with 90% to 95% as singletons. The sequence derives from a girl aged 2 to 10 with Rasmussen encephalitis and intractable seizures. The chain links TRBV19 to TRBJ2-3, with D possibly TRBD1 on 5 matching bases. This material consisted of peripheral blood, taken at surgery. The CDR3 DNA reads TGTGCCAGTAGTTTCCGACAGACAGATACGCAGTATTTT. Encoded protein: CASSFRQTDTQYF. Based on the CDR3 plus reference TRBV19 and TRBJ2-3, the full variable domain is DGGITQSPKYLFRKEGQNVTLSCEQNLNHDAMYWYRQDPGQGLRLIYYSQIVNDFQKGDIAEGYSVSREKKESFPLTVTSAQKNPTAFYLCASSFRQTDTQYFGPGTRLTVL.